These T cell receptor beta chains were read from a single sample in a study of blood T cell repertoires in COVID-19. Produced via immunoSEQ multiplex PCR; TCRdb's table is partial and in-frame only. The sample carries more than 150,000 clones, about 84% recorded once. Sequencing was carried out using peripheral blood. Source of these receptors: a human donor in a cohort sampled during active COVID-19. Each CDR3 is given with its conserved first and last residue. The order of the fields is CDR3 length, clone size, J gene, V gene, D gene, CDR3 protein, CDR3 DNA. The D gene is left open where the match is weak. Part of the rows lack a size; the others show once, few, many or a class for expanded clones.

len: 15; abundance: .; j_gene: TRBJ2-7; v_gene: TRBV6-2/TRBV6-3; d_gene: TRBD1; CDR3aa: CASSYLTGETYEQYF; CDR3nt: TGTGCCAGCAGTTATTTAACAGGGGAAACCTACGAGCAGTACTTC
len: 16; abundance: few; j_gene: TRBJ2-7; v_gene: TRBV3-1/TRBV3-2; d_gene: .; CDR3aa: CASSQGPPAVLNEQYF; CDR3nt: TGTGCCAGCAGCCAAGGGCCTCCCGCCGTCCTGAACGAGCAGTACTTC
len: 17; abundance: .; j_gene: TRBJ1-4; v_gene: TRBV2; d_gene: TRBD1; CDR3aa: CASRNGQGARTNEKLFF; CDR3nt: TGTGCCAGCAGGAACGGACAGGGGGCTAGAACTAATGAAAAACTGTTTTTT
len: 15; abundance: once; j_gene: TRBJ2-1; v_gene: TRBV2; d_gene: TRBD1; CDR3aa: CASGGTGGTYNEQFF; CDR3nt: TGTGCCAGCGGGGGGACAGGGGGCACCTACAATGAGCAGTTCTTC
len: 13; abundance: .; j_gene: TRBJ1-2; v_gene: TRBV5-5; d_gene: TRBD1; CDR3aa: CASSLETGDGYTF; CDR3nt: TGTGCCAGCAGCTTGGAGACAGGGGATGGCTACACCTTC
len: 17; abundance: few; j_gene: TRBJ2-1; v_gene: TRBV20-1; d_gene: .; CDR3aa: CSASRPLWGVSYNEQFF; CDR3nt: TGCAGTGCTAGTCGCCCGTTGTGGGGGGTCTCCTACAATGAGCAGTTCTTC
len: 16; abundance: .; j_gene: TRBJ1-1; v_gene: TRBV5-6; d_gene: .; CDR3aa: CASSTPLSVGGTEAFF; CDR3nt: TGTGCCAGCAGCACGCCGTTGAGTGTAGGGGGCACTGAAGCTTTCTTT
len: 14; abundance: .; j_gene: TRBJ1-2; v_gene: TRBV4-1; d_gene: .; CDR3aa: CASSQVGRGYGYTF; CDR3nt: TGCGCCAGCAGCCAAGTCGGTCGGGGCTATGGCTACACCTTC
len: 13; abundance: .; j_gene: TRBJ1-1; v_gene: TRBV6-5; d_gene: .; CDR3aa: CASSSGQNTEAFF; CDR3nt: TGTGCCAGCAGTTCTGGACAGAACACTGAAGCTTTCTTT
len: 13; abundance: once; j_gene: TRBJ2-5; v_gene: TRBV27; d_gene: TRBD2; CDR3aa: CASTRSGMETQYF; CDR3nt: TGTGCCAGCACCCGTAGCGGGATGGAGACCCAGTACTTC
len: 18; abundance: .; j_gene: TRBJ2-5; v_gene: TRBV2; d_gene: TRBD2; CDR3aa: CASSGMLAGGPLQETQYF; CDR3nt: TGTGCCAGCAGTGGTATGCTAGCGGGGGGTCCCTTACAAGAGACCCAGTACTTC
len: 13; abundance: .; j_gene: TRBJ1-2; v_gene: TRBV2; d_gene: .; CDR3aa: CASRTARGDGYTF; CDR3nt: TGTGCCAGCAGGACGGCCAGGGGAGATGGCTACACCTTC
len: 16; abundance: .; j_gene: TRBJ2-7; v_gene: TRBV7-6; d_gene: .; CDR3aa: CASTPLRGNGPYEQYF; CDR3nt: TGTGCCAGCACCCCTTTACGGGGGAATGGTCCTTACGAGCAGTACTTC